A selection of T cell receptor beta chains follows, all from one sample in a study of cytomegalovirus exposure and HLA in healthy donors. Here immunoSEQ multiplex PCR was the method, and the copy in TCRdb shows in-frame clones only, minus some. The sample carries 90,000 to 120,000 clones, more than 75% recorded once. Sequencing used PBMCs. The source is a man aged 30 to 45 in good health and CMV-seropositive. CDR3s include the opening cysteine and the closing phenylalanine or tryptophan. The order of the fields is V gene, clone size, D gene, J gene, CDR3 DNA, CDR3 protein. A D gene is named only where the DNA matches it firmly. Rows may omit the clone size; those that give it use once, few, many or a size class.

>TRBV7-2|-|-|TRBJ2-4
TGTGCCAGCAGCTTCTCCCTAGCCAAAAACATTCAGTACTTC
CASSFSLAKNIQYF
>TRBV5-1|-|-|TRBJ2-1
TGCGCCAGCAGCTTGGAGCTAAGAGATGAGCAGTTCTTC
CASSLELRDEQFF
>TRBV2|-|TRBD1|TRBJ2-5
TGTGCCAGCAGCCGACAGGGGCTGAGCAACCGGGAGACCCAGTACTTC
CASSRQGLSNRETQYF
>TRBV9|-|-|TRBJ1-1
TGTGCCAGCGGGGACAATATGAACACTGAAGCTTTCTTT
CASGDNMNTEAFF
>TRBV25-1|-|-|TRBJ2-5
TGTGCCAGCAGTCCCCCGCTAAAGCTGACCCAGTACTTC
CASSPPLKLTQYF
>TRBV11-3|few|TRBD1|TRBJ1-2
TGTGCCAGCAGCTTAGGAGGACAGGGGGACTATGGCTACACCTTC
CASSLGGQGDYGYTF
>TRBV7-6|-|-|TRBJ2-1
TGTGCCAGCAGCTTCTTCCAGACTCCTGGCAATGAGCAGTTCTTC
CASSFFQTPGNEQFF
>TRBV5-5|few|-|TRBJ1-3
TGTGCCAGCAGCTTGATGGCCTTGACGGGCACGGGGGACACCATATATTTT
CASSLMALTGTGDTIYF
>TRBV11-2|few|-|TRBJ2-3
TGTGCCAGCAGCTTCGGGGATACGCAGTATTTT
CASSFGDTQYF
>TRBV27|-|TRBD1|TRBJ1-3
TGTGCCAGCAGTCCATGGACAGGGGGCCCGAACACCATATATTTT
CASSPWTGGPNTIYF
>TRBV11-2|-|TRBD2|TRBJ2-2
TGTGCCAGCAGCTCTTTAGCGGGGGGGACCGGGGAGCTGTTTTTT
CASSSLAGGTGELFF
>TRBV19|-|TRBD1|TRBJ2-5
TGTGCCAGTAGTACCCAAGGACAGGGGGGCTGGAGAGAGACCCAGTACTTC
CASSTQGQGGWRETQYF
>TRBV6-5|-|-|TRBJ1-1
TGTGCCAGTTCTCGAGGGAACACTGAAGCTTTCTTT
CASSRGNTEAFF
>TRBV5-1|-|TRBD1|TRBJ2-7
TGCGCCAGCAGTCAAATTGAGACAGGGACCTACGAGCAGTACTTC
CASSQIETGTYEQYF
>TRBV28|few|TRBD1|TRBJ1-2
TGTGCCAGCAGATCGACAGGGATCGGAAATGGCTACACCTTC
CASRSTGIGNGYTF
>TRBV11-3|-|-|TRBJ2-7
TGTGCCAGCAGCCACCGGGACTGGAACCACTACGAGCAGTACTTC
CASSHRDWNHYEQYF
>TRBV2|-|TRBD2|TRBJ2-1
TGTGCCAGCAGTGATTTAGCGGGTGAGCAGTTCTTC
CASSDLAGEQFF